This T cell receptor (beta chain) was captured by sequencing in a study of shared clonotypes between healthy human individuals. Concerning this clone: Its antigen is not known.

Researchers divided each subset's genomic DNA evenly across several immunoSEQ plates. Method: immunoSEQ multiplex PCR; TCRdb's copy keeps in-frame clones and lacks some. This sample has roughly 650,000 clones, with about 97% found just once. Study-wide points: Among donors, clonotype sharing was expected to be affected by sequencing depth. Non-shared clonotypes had lower generation probabilities than those shared by all four donors.

The sample taken for sequencing was naive CD4+ T cells sorted from blood. The subset: CD45RA+ positively selected. The TCR originated in a woman in her twenties or thirties in good health.

The DNA for the CDR3 is TGCGCCAGCAGCTACCGACGGGACTCAAACACTGAAGCTTTCTTT. Protein product: CASSYRRDSNTEAFF. This sequence joins TRBV5-1 and TRBJ1-1; maybe TRBD1 (5 bases). V was clipped by 3 bases and J by 2 bases, with 14 bases between them. This CDR3 has 15 amino acids. The V gene's germline CDR1 is SGHRS and CDR2 YFSETQ.